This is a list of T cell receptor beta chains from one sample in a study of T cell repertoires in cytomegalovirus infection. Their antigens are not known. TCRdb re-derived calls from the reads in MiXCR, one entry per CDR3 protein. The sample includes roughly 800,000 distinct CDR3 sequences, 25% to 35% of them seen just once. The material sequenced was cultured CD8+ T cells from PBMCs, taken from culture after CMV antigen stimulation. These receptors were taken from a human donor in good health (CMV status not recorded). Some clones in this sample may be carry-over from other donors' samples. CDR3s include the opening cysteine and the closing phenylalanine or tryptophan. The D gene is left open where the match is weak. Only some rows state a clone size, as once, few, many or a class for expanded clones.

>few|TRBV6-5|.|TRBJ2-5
CASSYAGLETQYF
TGTGCCAGCAGTTACGCGGGGCTGGAGACCCAGTACTTC
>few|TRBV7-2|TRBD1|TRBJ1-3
CASSWDSFSGNTIYF
TGTGCCAGCAGCTGGGACAGCTTCTCTGGAAACACCATATATTTT
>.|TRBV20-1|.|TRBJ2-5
CSARDGRVAETQYF
TGCAGTGCTAGAGACGGCAGGGTGGCAGAGACCCAGTACTTC
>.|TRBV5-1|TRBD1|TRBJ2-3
CASSPRTGDERSTDTQYF
TGCGCCAGCAGCCCCCGGACAGGGGACGAAAGAAGCACAGATACGCAGTATTTT
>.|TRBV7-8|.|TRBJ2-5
CASSAGRDRPYF
TGTGCCAGCAGCGCGGGACGGGATCGGCCGTACTTC
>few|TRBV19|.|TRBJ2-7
CASSIGRAYEQYF
TGTGCCAGTAGTATCGGTAGGGCCTACGAGCAGTACTTC
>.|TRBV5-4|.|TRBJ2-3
CAQGGGPTDTQYF
TGCGCCCAAGGGGGGGGCCCGACAGATACGCAGTATTTT
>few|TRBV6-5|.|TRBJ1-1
CASSYEKGTEAFF
TGTGCCAGCAGTTACGAGAAGGGCACTGAAGCTTTCTTT
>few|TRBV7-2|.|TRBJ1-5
CASSRIRNQPQHF
TGTGCCAGCAGCCGGATTCGCAATCAGCCCCAGCATTTT
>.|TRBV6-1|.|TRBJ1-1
CASRWGQGEAFF
TGTGCCAGCAGGTGGGGGCAGGGCGAAGCTTTCTTT
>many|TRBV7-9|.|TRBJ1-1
CASSRTTQAFF
TGTGCCAGCAGCCGAACAACCCAAGCTTTCTTT
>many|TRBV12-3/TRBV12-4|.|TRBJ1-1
CASSPPGGAEAFF
TGTGCCAGCAGTCCCCCCGGGGGGGCTGAAGCTTTCTTT
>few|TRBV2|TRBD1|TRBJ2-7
CASSEEGRDRGEYEQYF
TGTGCCAGCAGTGAAGAGGGTCGGGACAGGGGGGAGTACGAGCAGTACTTC
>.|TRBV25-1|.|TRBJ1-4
CASSERRGVVEKLFF
TGTGCCAGCAGTGAACGACGGGGAGTCGTCGAAAAACTGTTTTTT
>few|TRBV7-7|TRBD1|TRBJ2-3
CASSLTGSLDTQYF
TGTGCTAGCAGCTTGACAGGGTCGTTAGATACGCAGTATTTT
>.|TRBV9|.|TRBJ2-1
CASSVAALGTEQFF
TGTGCCAGCAGCGTAGCTGCGCTCGGGACTGAGCAGTTCTTC
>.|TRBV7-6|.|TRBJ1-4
CASSFYRDLTNEKLFF
TGTGCCAGCAGCTTCTACAGGGATCTAACTAATGAAAAACTGTTTTTT